This is a list of T cell receptor beta chains from one sample in a study of long-term antiretroviral therapy in people with HIV. Sequenced by immunoSEQ multiplex PCR; TCRdb stores in-frame clones only, minus some. Of 42,000 or so clones in the sample, around 83% are singletons; the top ten hold 4.5% to 6%. The sample in question was unsorted PBMCs, obtained 3.1 years after starting antiretroviral therapy. The source of these receptors is a woman aged 45 to 65 with HIV. Each CDR3 is given with its conserved first and last residue. A D gene is named only where the DNA matches it firmly. Not all rows give a size; the values are once, few, many and, for expanded clones, a class.

>TRBV9|-|TRBD2|TRBJ2-3|16
CASSVGLAEGENTQYF
TGTGCCAGCAGCGTCGGACTAGCGGAAGGTGAAAATACGCAGTATTTT
>TRBV5-1|-|TRBD1|TRBJ2-1|15
CASRATGTGYNEQFF
TGCGCCAGCAGGGCCACCGGGACAGGCTACAATGAGCAGTTCTTC
>TRBV7-2|-|-|TRBJ1-1|13
CASTLRWGTEAFF
TGTGCCAGCACCCTAAGATGGGGCACTGAAGCTTTCTTT
>TRBV4-1|-|-|TRBJ1-2|11
CASSGLYGYTF
TGCGCCAGCAGTGGGCTCTATGGCTACACCTTC
>TRBV7-2|-|TRBD1|TRBJ2-7|14
CASSFWTGGYEQYF
TGTGCCAGCAGCTTTTGGACAGGGGGCTACGAGCAGTACTTC
>TRBV6-1|-|TRBD2|TRBJ2-3|15
CASSELAGEGDTQYF
TGTGCCAGCAGTGAACTAGCGGGGGAGGGAGATACGCAGTATTTT
>TRBV9|-|-|TRBJ2-7|14
CASSVRQSSYEQYF
TGTGCCAGCAGCGTTCGACAGAGCAGCTACGAGCAGTACTTC
>TRBV18|-|TRBD1|TRBJ1-2|14
CASSPPGTAPGSTF
TGTGCCAGCTCCCCGCCCGGGACAGCCCCCGGGAGCACCTTC
>TRBV11-2|-|-|TRBJ1-1|16
CASRPFGGVSNTEAFF
TGTGCCAGCAGGCCCTTTGGTGGGGTGAGCAACACTGAAGCTTTCTTT
>TRBV25-1|-|-|TRBJ2-3|13
CASSDPGVSTQYF
TGTGCCAGCAGTGACCCTGGGGTCTCGACGCAGTATTTT
>TRBV4-1|-|-|TRBJ1-1|15
CASSQANRMNTEAFF
TGCGCCAGCAGCCAAGCTAACAGGATGAACACTGAAGCTTTCTTT
>TRBV7-9|-|-|TRBJ1-2|13
CASSPGRIYGYTF
TGTGCCAGCAGCCCGGGACGGATCTATGGCTACACCTTC
>TRBV7-9|-|TRBD2|TRBJ2-2|19
CASSGFPGLAGGNTGELFF
TGTGCCAGCAGCGGTTTTCCGGGACTAGCGGGGGGAAACACCGGGGAGCTGTTTTTT
>TRBV29-1|-|TRBD2|TRBJ2-5|14
CSTRTSGGQETQYF
TGCAGCACGCGGACTAGCGGGGGCCAAGAGACCCAGTACTTC
>TRBV2|-|-|TRBJ2-1|16
CASRPRGGGRYNEQFF
TGTGCCAGCAGACCTCGAGGGGGGGGGAGATACAATGAGCAGTTCTTC
>TRBV7-3|-|-|TRBJ2-5|15
CASSLSYSSRETQYF
TGTGCCAGCAGCTTAAGCTACTCCTCCAGGGAGACCCAGTACTTC
>TRBV7-9|few|-|TRBJ1-2|13
CASSSTPNYGYTF
TGTGCCAGCAGCTCGACGCCTAACTATGGCTACACCTTC
>TRBV6-5|-|-|TRBJ2-5|15
CASSYSWRVEETQYF
TGTGCCAGCAGTTACTCGTGGAGAGTGGAGGAGACCCAGTACTTC
>TRBV7-2|-|TRBD2|TRBJ2-3|16
CASSWGTSGGTDTQYF
TGTGCCAGCAGCTGGGGGACTAGCGGGGGGACAGATACGCAGTATTTT
>TRBV10-3|-|-|TRBJ1-2|17
CAISDPRYESINYGYTF
TGTGCCATCAGTGACCCACGATATGAGAGTATTAACTATGGCTACACCTTC
>TRBV4-1|-|-|TRBJ1-5|14
CASSQVNGAIQQHF
TGCGCCAGCAGCCAAGTGAACGGGGCAATACAACAGCATTTT
>TRBV7-2|few|TRBD1|TRBJ1-1|14
CASSFDRVSTEAFF
TGTGCCAGCAGCTTCGACAGGGTCTCAACTGAAGCTTTCTTT
>TRBV14|once|-|TRBJ2-7|13
CASSQERTRELYF
TGTGCCAGCAGCCAAGAAAGGACGCGGGAATTGTACTTC
>TRBV29-1|-|TRBD1|TRBJ1-5|14
CSVLGQGSNQPQHF
TGCAGCGTCCTGGGACAGGGCTCCAATCAGCCCCAGCATTTT
>TRBV6-6|-|-|TRBJ2-2|14
CASRSVGGSGELFF
TGTGCCAGCAGATCAGTGGGTGGGTCCGGGGAGCTGTTTTTT
>TRBV6-5|-|TRBD2|TRBJ2-7|14
CASSYREGSYEQYF
TGTGCCAGCAGTTACCGGGAGGGCTCCTACGAGCAGTACTTC
>TRBV4-1|-|-|TRBJ2-6|19
CASSLPRDGGFLGANVLTF
TGCGCCAGCAGCCTTCCCCGGGACGGCGGGTTTCTTGGGGCCAACGTCCTGACTTTC
>TRBV19|-|-|TRBJ2-6|15
CASTGHHSGANVLTF
TGTGCCAGTACTGGACACCACTCTGGGGCCAACGTCCTGACTTTC
>TRBV7-9|-|-|TRBJ2-1|17
CASSSGGSRSGANEQFF
TGTGCCAGCAGCTCCGGAGGGAGCCGCTCGGGGGCCAATGAGCAGTTCTTC
>TRBV29-1|-|-|TRBJ1-2|13
CSVDRQGPYGYTF
TGCAGCGTTGATCGGCAGGGCCCTTATGGCTACACCTTC
>TRBV5-1|-|-|TRBJ1-4|15
CASSPDIFEHEKLFF
TGCGCCAGCAGCCCCGACATTTTTGAGCATGAAAAACTGTTTTTT
>TRBV4-3|-|-|TRBJ1-1|14
CASSQEWDNTEAFF
TGCGCCAGCAGCCAAGAATGGGATAACACTGAAGCTTTCTTT
>TRBV10-3|-|TRBD1|TRBJ2-2|15
CAISVQGANTGELFF
TGTGCCATCAGTGTACAGGGGGCCAACACCGGGGAGCTGTTTTTT
>TRBV29-1|-|-|TRBJ1-2|13
CSVEGRKEDGYTF
TGCAGCGTTGAGGGCAGGAAAGAAGATGGCTACACCTTC
>TRBV5-1|-|-|TRBJ2-5|14
CASSTGQTQETQYF
TGCGCCAGCAGCACCGGACAGACACAAGAGACCCAGTACTTC
>TRBV6-5|-|-|TRBJ2-6|15
CASSYRGSGANVLTF
TGTGCCAGCAGTTACCGGGGCTCTGGGGCCAACGTCCTGACTTTC
>TRBV5-4|-|TRBD2|TRBJ2-2|16
CASSAGRLAGTGELFF
TGTGCCAGCAGCGCCGGTAGACTAGCAGGGACCGGGGAGCTGTTTTTT
>TRBV9|-|-|TRBJ2-5|11
CASSVEETQYF
TGTGCCAGCAGCGTAGAAGAGACCCAGTACTTC
>TRBV18|once|-|TRBJ1-1|16
CASSPPVAGLNTEAFF
TGTGCCAGCTCACCACCGGTGGCAGGCTTGAACACTGAAGCTTTCTTT
>TRBV7-9|-|TRBD1|TRBJ2-1|17
CASSQGRGGRWGNEQFF
TGTGCCAGCAGCCAAGGCCGAGGGGGCAGGTGGGGCAATGAGCAGTTCTTC